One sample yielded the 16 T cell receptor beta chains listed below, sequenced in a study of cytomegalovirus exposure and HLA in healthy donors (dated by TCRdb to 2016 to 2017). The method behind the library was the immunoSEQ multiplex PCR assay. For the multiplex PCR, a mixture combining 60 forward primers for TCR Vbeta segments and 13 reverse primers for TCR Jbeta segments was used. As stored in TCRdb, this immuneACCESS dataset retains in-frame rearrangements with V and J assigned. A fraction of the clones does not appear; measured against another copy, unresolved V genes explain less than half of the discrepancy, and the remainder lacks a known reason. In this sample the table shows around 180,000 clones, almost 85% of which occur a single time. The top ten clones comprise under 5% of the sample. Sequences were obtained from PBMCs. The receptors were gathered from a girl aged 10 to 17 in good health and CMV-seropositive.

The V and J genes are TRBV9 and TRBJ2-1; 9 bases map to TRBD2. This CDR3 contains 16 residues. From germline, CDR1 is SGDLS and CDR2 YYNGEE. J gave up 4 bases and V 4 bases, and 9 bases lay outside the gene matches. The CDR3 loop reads CASSFLSGGRYNEQFF. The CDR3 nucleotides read TGTGCCAGCAGCTTTTTAAGCGGGGGGCGGTACAATGAGCAGTTCTTC.

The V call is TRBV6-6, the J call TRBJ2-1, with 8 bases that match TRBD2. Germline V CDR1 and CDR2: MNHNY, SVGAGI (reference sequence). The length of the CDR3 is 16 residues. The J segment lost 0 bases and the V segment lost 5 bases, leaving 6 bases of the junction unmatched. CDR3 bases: TGTGCCAGCAGTCACGTAGCGGGGATCTCCTACAATGAGCAGTTCTTC. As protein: CASSHVAGISYNEQFF.

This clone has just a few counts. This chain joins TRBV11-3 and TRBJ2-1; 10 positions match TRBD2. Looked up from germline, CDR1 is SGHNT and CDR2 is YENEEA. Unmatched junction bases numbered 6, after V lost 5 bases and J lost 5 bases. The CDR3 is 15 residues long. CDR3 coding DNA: TGTGCCAGCAGCAGCCAGCGGGGGGGAAACAATGAGCAGTTCTTC. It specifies CASSSQRGGNNEQFF.

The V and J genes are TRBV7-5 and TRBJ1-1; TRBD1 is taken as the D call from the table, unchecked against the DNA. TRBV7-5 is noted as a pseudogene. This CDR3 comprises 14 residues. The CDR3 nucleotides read TGTGCCAGAAGCCCGCTAACAGGGGGGACTGAAGCTTTCTTT. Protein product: CARSPLTGGTEAFF.

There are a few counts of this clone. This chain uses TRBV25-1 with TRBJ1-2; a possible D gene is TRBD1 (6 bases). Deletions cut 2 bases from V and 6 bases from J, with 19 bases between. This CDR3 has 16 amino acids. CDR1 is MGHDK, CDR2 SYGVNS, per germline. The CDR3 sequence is CASSEHLTGLINGYTF. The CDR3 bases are TGTGCCAGCAGTGAACACCTTACAGGGTTAATTAATGGCTACACCTTC.

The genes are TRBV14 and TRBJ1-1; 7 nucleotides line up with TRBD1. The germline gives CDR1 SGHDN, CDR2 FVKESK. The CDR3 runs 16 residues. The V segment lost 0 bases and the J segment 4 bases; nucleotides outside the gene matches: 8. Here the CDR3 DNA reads TGTGCCAGCAGCCAAGAGAGGGGGACAGTCCCCACTGAAGCTTTCTTT. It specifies CASSQERGTVPTEAFF.

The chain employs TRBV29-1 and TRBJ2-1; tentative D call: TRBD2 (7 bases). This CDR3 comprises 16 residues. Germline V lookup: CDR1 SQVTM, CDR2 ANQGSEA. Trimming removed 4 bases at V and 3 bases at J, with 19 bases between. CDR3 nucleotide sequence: TGCAGCGTTGGAAGAAGGGGGGGGAGGGGCTACAATGAGCAGTTCTTC. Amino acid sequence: CSVGRRGGRGYNEQFF.

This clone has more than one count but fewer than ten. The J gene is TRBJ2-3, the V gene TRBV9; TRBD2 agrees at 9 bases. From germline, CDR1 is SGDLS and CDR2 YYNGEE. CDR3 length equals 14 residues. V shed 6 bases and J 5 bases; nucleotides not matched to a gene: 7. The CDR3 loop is CASTREGRGDTQYF. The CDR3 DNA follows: TGTGCCAGCACGCGGGAGGGCCGGGGAGATACGCAGTATTTT.

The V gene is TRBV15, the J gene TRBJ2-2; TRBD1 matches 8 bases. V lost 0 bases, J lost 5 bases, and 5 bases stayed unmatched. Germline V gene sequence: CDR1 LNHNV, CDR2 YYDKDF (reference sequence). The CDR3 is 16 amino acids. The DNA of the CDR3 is TGTGCCACCAGCAGAGAACAGGGGGTTCTAACCGGGGAGCTGTTTTTT. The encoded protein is CATSREQGVLTGELFF.

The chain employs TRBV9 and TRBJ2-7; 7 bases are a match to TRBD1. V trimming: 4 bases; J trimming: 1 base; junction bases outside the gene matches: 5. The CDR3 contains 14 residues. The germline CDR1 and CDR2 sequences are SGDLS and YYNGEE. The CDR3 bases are TGTGCCAGCAGCCCGGGACAGCAATCCTACGAGCAGTACTTC. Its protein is CASSPGQQSYEQYF.

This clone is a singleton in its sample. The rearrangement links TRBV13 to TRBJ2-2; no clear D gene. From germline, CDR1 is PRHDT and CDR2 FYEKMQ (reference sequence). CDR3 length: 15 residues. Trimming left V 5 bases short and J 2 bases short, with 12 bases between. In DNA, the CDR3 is TGTGCCAGCAGCCCGGCGCGGTTTAACACCGGGGAGCTGTTTTTT. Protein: CASSPARFNTGELFF.

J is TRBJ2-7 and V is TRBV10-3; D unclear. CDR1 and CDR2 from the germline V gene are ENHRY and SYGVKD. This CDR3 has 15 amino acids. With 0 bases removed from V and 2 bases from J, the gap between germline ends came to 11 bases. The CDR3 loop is CAISESQALTYEQYF. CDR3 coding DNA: TGTGCCATCAGTGAGTCGCAGGCCCTCACCTACGAGCAGTACTTC.

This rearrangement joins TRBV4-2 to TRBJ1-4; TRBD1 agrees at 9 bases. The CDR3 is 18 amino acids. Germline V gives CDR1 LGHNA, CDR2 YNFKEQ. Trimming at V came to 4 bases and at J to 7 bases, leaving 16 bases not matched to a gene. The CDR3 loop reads CASSRAGTGIIASEKLFF. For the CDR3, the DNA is TGTGCCAGCAGCCGAGCCGGGACAGGGATTATAGCCAGTGAAAAACTGTTTTTT.

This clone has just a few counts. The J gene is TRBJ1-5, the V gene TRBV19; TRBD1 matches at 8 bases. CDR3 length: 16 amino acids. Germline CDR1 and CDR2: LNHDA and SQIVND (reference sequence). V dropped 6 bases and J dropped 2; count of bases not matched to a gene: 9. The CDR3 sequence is CASSKQGGQRNQPQHF. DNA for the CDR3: TGTGCCAGTAGCAAACAGGGGGGCCAGCGCAATCAGCCCCAGCATTTT.

The CDR3 sequence is CASLWGLNYGYTF. CDR3 nucleotides: TGTGCCAGTCTGTGGGGCCTAAACTATGGCTACACCTTC. This rearrangement joins TRBV6-1 to TRBJ1-2; a weak D match, TRBD1 (5 bases). V lost 9 bases and J 2 bases, leaving 13 bases between the germline ends. This CDR3 region has 13 residues. Germline CDR1 reads MNHNS; CDR2 reads SASEGT.

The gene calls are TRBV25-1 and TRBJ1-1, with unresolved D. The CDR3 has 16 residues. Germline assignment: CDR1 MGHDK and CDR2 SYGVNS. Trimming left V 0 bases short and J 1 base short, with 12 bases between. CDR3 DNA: TGTGCCAGCAGTGAATATGTGCTCAACGGGAACACTGAAGCTTTCTTT. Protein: CASSEYVLNGNTEAFF.